Sequencing of this TCR beta chain was carried out in a study of blood T cell repertoires in COVID-19. TCRdb keeps only in-frame clones here, not all; method: immunoSEQ multiplex PCR. The data hold about 81,000 clones, with 80% to 90% observed a single time. CDR1 is ENHRY, CDR2 SYGVKD, per germline. With 4 bases clipped from V and 2 bases from J, the junction kept 4 bases outside the gene matches. CDR3 length: 15 residues. The sequence came from a woman in her forties or fifties with acute COVID-19. The sequenced sample was PBMCs or T cells enriched from blood (not recorded which). The J gene is TRBJ2-3, the V gene TRBV10-3, with 9 nucleotides matching TRBD2. The CDR3 loop reads CAISGASGTTDTQYF. DNA for the CDR3: TGTGCCATCAGTGGTGCTAGCGGGACCACAGATACGCAGTATTTT.